This TCR beta chain was profiled in a study of T cell responses to AZD1222 COVID-19 vaccine (dated by TCRdb to the early 2020s). Background on the whole study: AZD1222 recipients whose second dose came at about 4 weeks and those whose second dose came at about 12 weeks were combined into one group, since spike-specific TCR depth and breadth did not differ between the two schedules. A total of 233 trial participants underwent TCR sequencing, of whom 200 to 220 had received two doses of AZD1222 and about 25 had received two doses of the MenACWY control vaccine. Trial participants were enrolled into age subgroups of 18-55, 56-69 and 70-plus years, which contained about 150, 28 and 57 TCR-sequenced participants, respectively.

The CDR3 regions of human TCRbeta chains were analyzed by immunosequencing. The paper's processing steps were these. Repertoire TCRs were matched against a reference library of SARS-CoV-2-specific TCRs generated with the MIRA antigen-specificity platform. Breadth was defined as the fraction of unique TCRs that were SARS-CoV-2-associated, and depth was defined as the fraction of total T cells that were SARS-CoV-2-associated. Using the MIRA data, every spike-specific TCR was mapped to the spike region that the TCR reacted to and assigned to either a CD4 or a CD8 class. Log10-transformed breadth and depth values were compared by one-way ANOVA with Sidak's multiple comparisons tests. What TCRdb holds here is the immuneACCESS table cut down to in-frame rearrangements. Part of the clones is not present; checked against another copy, under half of the missing clones reflect an unresolved V gene, and the others are unexplained. The DNA gave D and trimming, while V, J and clone size come from that table. This sample has some 100,000 clones in its table, and approximately 91% of those were observed once. The ten largest clones represent over 3.5% of the sample.

Details on this clone: Its target antigen remains unknown. Qualities for individual bases were not recorded, and no much larger clone is one base off.

What this sample's time point label stands for: baseline before first vaccination. Vaccinee samples were obtained from the UK trials COV001 and COV002, which included a single-blind randomized controlled phase 2/3 trial of AZD1222 (ChAdOx1 nCoV-19) in healthy adults. For TCRbeta chain sequencing, PBMC samples from trial participants were taken at day 0 and at day 28 after the second dose. Broader findings and caveats from the paper: Participants were mostly white British, with more females than males. The authors suggested clonal diversity may have been underestimated. Because no samples from the day 14 peak response were available, repertoires could be characterized only after the peak T cell response. The vaccine-associated CD4 TCRs covered the entire spike protein, and the dominant responses fell in regions 160-218 and 743-854. A significant rise in spike-specific TCR breadth and depth was observed after two AZD1222 doses relative to day 0 and relative to MenACWY recipients. Epitopes outside the regions mutated in the B.1.351 and B.1.1.7 variants were reportedly recognized by nearly half of the unique spike-specific TCRs. Conclusions about previously exposed vaccinees were limited because only 5 or 6 AZD1222 recipients were SARS-CoV-2 seropositive at baseline. In the small 56-69-year group, the increase in depth fell short of significance, most likely because of low power.

The CDR3 covers 17 residues, taking in both the cysteine and the phenylalanine. Only the CDR3 portion is preserved as DNA: 51 bases, with reading frame beginning at the first base. In the germline V gene, CDR1 corresponds to MGHRA and CDR2 to YSYEKL. The V end gives up 3 bases and the J end 2 bases, leaving 7 bases in the junction not matched to a gene. This TCR was sampled from an adult in good health. Recombination joined TRBV4-1 with TRBJ2-1; 10 bases in the junction line up with TRBD2. This specimen was peripheral blood, taken on day 0 of AZD1222 vaccination. The DNA is TGCGCCAGCAGCCATAACCTAGCGGGGGTGACCTACAATGAGCAGTTCTTC. This gives the protein CASSHNLAGVTYNEQFF.